This entry lists 13 T cell receptor beta chains sequenced from one sample in a study of T cell responses to AZD1222 COVID-19 vaccine. Profiled with immunoSEQ multiplex PCR; TCRdb holds only in-frame clones, not every one. This table holds 90,000 to 120,000 clones, about 93% found once. This material consisted of peripheral blood, taken on day 0 of AZD1222 vaccination. The receptors derive from an adult in good health.

This clone was observed a single time. The chain recombines TRBV7-2 with TRBJ1-3; no clear D. Germline lookup yields CDR1 SGHTA and CDR2 FQGNSA. This CDR3 comprises 13 residues. The V and J ends lost 3 bases and 3 bases respectively, with 6 bases between them. This chain's CDR3 is CASSFGFGNTIYF. The DNA for the CDR3 is TGTGCCAGCAGCTTTGGCTTTGGAAACACCATATATTTT. Full variable domain (rest looked up from reference TRBV7-2 and TRBJ1-3): GAGVSQSPSNKVTEKGKDVELRCDPISGHTALYWYRQSLGQGLEFLIYFQGNSAPDKSGLPSDRFSAERTGGSVSTLTIQRTQQEDSAVYLCASSFGFGNTIYFGEGSWLTVV.

The rearrangement joins TRBV28 to TRBJ1-1; no firm D call. The CDR3 runs to 15 residues. Germline CDR1 reads MDHEN; CDR2 reads SYDVKM. Deletions cut 6 bases from V and 4 bases from J, with 18 bases between. The CDR3 is CASSLPPGLGTEAFF. The CDR3, as DNA: TGTGCCAGCAGCCTGCCCCCAGGTCTCGGCACTGAAGCTTTCTTT.

The chain carries TRBV5-1 and TRBJ2-7; no definite D call. The germline CDR1 and CDR2 sequences are SGHRS and YFSETQ. V lost 4 bases and J 0 bases, leaving 11 bases between the germline ends. There are 14 residues in the CDR3. CDR3 protein: CASSATVSSYEQYF. The DNA of the CDR3 is TGCGCCAGCAGCGCCACAGTGAGCTCCTACGAGCAGTACTTC.

This clone was counted between two and nine times. This chain uses TRBV12-5 with TRBJ2-1; a weak D match, TRBD2 (6 bases). The CDR3 consists of 14 residues. Germline CDR1 reads LGHNT; CDR2 reads FRNRAP. Trimming cost V 2 bases and J 8 bases, with 13 bases left between them. CDR3 region: CASGLSQLADEQFF. The CDR3 DNA reads TGTGCTAGTGGTTTGTCCCAACTAGCCGATGAGCAGTTCTTC.

The chain carries TRBV21-1 and TRBJ2-1. TRBV21-1 is noted as a pseudogene. The CDR3 runs to 17 residues. The CDR3 region has the DNA TGTGCCAGCACAGAAGTGTCCAGCCCAATTTCCTACAATGAGCAGTTCTTC. As protein: CASTEVSSPISYNEQFF.

V gene TRBV7-9 combines with J gene TRBJ2-3; 9 nucleotides align to TRBD2. The CDR3 length is 14 residues. J was trimmed by 11 bases and V by 3 bases; bases with no gene match: 9. Looked up from germline, CDR1 is SEHNR and CDR2 is FQNEAQ (reference sequence). CDR3 in DNA: TGTGCCAGCAGCTTTGGAACTAGCGGGCCAATGCAGTATTTT. Its translation is CASSFGTSGPMQYF.

This rearrangement joins TRBV24-1 to TRBJ2-2; 9 bases line up with TRBD1. This CDR3 has 16 amino acids. V was pared by 4 bases and J by 7 bases, with 9 bases of the junction left unmatched. The germline V gene encodes CDR1 KGHDR and CDR2 SFDVKD. CDR3 DNA sequence: TGTGCCACCAGTGACCTAGGACAGGGGACGGACGGGGAGCTGTTTTTT. Translated, it gives CATSDLGQGTDGELFF.

The chain recombines TRBV7-9 with TRBJ1-2, with 7 bases that match TRBD1. V lost 5 bases to trimming and J lost 1 base; unmatched junction nucleotides: 16. CDR3 length equals 18 residues. The germline V gene encodes CDR1 SEHNR and CDR2 FQNEAQ (reference sequence). In nucleotides, the CDR3 is TGTGCCAGCAGCCCGGAGGGGGAACAGGGGCGATTTAACTATGGCTACACCTTC. Residues: CASSPEGEQGRFNYGYTF.

The chain recombines TRBV9 with TRBJ2-5; D is undetermined. Trimming stripped 4 bases from V and 0 bases from J, with 13 bases between. Germline loops: CDR1 SGDLS, CDR2 YYNGEE. The CDR3 extends over 15 amino acids. CDR3 protein: CASSSRETYQETQYF. In DNA, the CDR3 is TGTGCCAGCAGCTCTCGTGAGACGTACCAAGAGACCCAGTACTTC.

The chain recombines TRBV2 with TRBJ1-6; 10 bases map to TRBD1. The CDR3 sequence is 14 residues long. Trimming cost V 4 bases and J 9 bases; bases outside gene matches: 3. Germline CDR1 and CDR2: SNHLY and FYNNEI. In DNA form, the CDR3 reads TGTGCCAGCAGTGGAGGGACAGGGGTTTCACCCCTCCACTTT. Translated, it gives CASSGGTGVSPLHF.

Here the CDR3 DNA reads TGTGCCAGCAGCTCCTCCGGGGGGACGGGAGTTTGGGAGCAGTTCTTC. Protein product: CASSSSGGTGVWEQFF. V and J are TRBV11-2 and TRBJ2-1, with 7 bases fitting TRBD2. There are 16 residues in the CDR3. CDR1 and CDR2 (germline): SGHAT, FQNNGV. The V and J ends lost 4 bases and 10 bases, in that order; junction bases with no gene match: 16.

This sequence joins TRBV15 and TRBJ1-5; possibly TRBD1 for D (5 bases). V lost 3 bases, J lost 5 bases, and 17 bases lay in between. Germline V gene lookup returns CDR1 LNHNV and CDR2 YYDKDF (reference sequence). The CDR3 loop spans 16 amino acids. This CDR3 reads CATSSHQQGNDQPQHF. CDR3 DNA: TGTGCCACCAGCAGCCACCAGCAGGGAAATGATCAGCCCCAGCATTTT. The full variable domain, rest sourced from reference TRBV15 and TRBJ1-5, is DAMVIQNPRYQVTQFGKPVTLSCSQTLNHNVMYWYQQKSSQAPKLLFHYYDKDFNNEADTPDNFQSRRPNTSFCFLDIRSPGLGDTAMYLCATSSHQQGNDQPQHFGDGTRLSIL.

The CDR3 DNA reads TGTGCCAGCAGCGCGCTTCAGGGGGTTGACGAGCAGTACTTC. Translation: CASSALQGVDEQYF. The chain links TRBV5-4 to TRBJ2-5, with 7 positions matching TRBD1. With the DNA end fitting TRBJ2-7 better, the J assignment may be wrong. Per germline, CDR1 SGHNT and CDR2 YYREEE (reference sequence). There are 14 residues in the CDR3.